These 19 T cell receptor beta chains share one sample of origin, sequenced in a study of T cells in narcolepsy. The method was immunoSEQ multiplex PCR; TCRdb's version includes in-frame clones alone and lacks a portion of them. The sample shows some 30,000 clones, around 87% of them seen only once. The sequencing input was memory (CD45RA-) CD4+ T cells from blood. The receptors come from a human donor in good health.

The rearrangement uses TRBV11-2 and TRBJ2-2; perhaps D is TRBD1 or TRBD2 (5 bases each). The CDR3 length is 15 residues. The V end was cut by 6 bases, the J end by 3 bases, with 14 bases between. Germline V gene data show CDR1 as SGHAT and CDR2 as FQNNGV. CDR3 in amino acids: CASRQAGSYTGELFF. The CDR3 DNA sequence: TGTGCCAGCAGACAGGCGGGCAGCTACACCGGGGAGCTGTTTTTT.

CDR3 DNA: TGTGCCTGGAGGAGACAGCTTCCGAACTACGAGCAGTACTTC. Encoded protein: CAWRRQLPNYEQYF. The rearrangement links TRBV30 to TRBJ2-7, with D tentatively TRBD1 (5 bases). V lost 3 bases, J lost 3 bases, and 15 bases lay in between. The CDR3 loop spans 14 amino acids. CDR1 and CDR2 from the germline V gene are GTSNPN and SVGIG (reference sequence).

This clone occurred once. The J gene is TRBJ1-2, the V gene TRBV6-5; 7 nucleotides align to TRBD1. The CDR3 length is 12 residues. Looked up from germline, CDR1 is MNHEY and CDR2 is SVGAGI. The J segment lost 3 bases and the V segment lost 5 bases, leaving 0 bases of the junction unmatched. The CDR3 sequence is CASSTGDYGYTF. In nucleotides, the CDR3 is TGTGCCAGCAGTACAGGGGACTATGGCTACACCTTC.

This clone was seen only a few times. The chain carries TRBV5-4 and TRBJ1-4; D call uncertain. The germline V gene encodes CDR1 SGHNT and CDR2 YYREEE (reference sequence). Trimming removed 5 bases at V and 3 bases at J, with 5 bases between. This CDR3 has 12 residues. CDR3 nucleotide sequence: TGTGCCAGCAGTCATCCTAATGAAAAACTGTTTTTT. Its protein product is CASSHPNEKLFF.

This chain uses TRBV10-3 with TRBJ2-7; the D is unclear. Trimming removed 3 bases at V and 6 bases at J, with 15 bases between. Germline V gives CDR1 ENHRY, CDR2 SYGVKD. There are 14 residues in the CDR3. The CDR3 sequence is CAISEFDTLSEQYF. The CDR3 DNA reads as TGTGCCATCAGTGAATTCGACACCTTGTCCGAGCAGTACTTC.

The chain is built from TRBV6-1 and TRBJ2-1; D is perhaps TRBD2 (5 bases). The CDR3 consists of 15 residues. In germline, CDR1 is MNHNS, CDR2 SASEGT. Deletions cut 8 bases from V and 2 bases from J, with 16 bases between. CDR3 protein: CASRIWLATYNEQFF. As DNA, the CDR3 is TGTGCCAGCCGCATCTGGCTAGCAACCTACAATGAGCAGTTCTTC.

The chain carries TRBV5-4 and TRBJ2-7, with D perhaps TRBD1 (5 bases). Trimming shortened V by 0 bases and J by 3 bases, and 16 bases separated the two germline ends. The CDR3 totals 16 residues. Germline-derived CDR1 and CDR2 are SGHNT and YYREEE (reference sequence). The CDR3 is CASSLGPGSTLYEQYF. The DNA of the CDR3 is TGTGCCAGCAGCTTGGGGCCAGGGTCCACCCTCTACGAGCAGTACTTC.

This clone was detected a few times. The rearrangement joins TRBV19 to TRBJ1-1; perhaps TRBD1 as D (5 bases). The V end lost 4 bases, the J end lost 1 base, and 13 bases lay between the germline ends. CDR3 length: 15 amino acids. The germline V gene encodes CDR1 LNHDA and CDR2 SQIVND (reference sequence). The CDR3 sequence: CASSTDRDPNTEAFF. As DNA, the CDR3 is TGTGCCAGTAGTACCGACAGAGACCCGAACACTGAAGCTTTCTTT.

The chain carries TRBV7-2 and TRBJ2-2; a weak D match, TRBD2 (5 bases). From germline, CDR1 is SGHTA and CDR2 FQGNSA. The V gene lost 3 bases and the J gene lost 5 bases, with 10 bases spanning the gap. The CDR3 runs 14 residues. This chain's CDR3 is CASSFGKRTGELFF. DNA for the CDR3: TGTGCCAGCAGCTTCGGGAAAAGGACCGGGGAGCTGTTTTTT.

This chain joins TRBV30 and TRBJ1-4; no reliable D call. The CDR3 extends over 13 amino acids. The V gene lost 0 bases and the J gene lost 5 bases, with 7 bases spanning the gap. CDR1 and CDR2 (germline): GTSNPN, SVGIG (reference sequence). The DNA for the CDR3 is TGTGCCTGGAGTGTAGGGTTCAATGAAAAACTGTTTTTT. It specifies CAWSVGFNEKLFF. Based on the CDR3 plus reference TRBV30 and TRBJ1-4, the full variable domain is SQTIHQWPATLVQPVGSPLSLECTVEGTSNPNLYWYRQAAGRGLQLLFYSVGIGQISSEVPQNLSASRPQDRQFILSSKKLLLSDSGFYLCAWSVGFNEKLFFGSGTQLSVL.

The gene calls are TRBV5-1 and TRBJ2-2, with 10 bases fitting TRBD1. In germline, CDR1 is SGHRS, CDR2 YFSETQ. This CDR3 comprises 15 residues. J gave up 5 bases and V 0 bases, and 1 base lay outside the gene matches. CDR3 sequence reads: CASSLGTGGTGELFF. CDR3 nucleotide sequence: TGCGCCAGCAGCTTGGGGACAGGGGGGACCGGGGAGCTGTTTTTT.

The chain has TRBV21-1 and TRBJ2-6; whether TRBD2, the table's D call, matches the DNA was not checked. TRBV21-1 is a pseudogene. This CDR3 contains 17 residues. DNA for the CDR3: TGTGCCAGCAGCAAAGTGGGGGGTCTGTCCGGGGCCAACGTCCTGACTTTC. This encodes CASSKVGGLSGANVLTF.

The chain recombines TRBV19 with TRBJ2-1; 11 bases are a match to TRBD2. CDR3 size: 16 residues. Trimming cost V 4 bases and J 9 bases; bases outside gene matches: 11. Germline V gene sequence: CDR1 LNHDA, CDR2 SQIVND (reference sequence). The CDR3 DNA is TGTGCCAGTAGTAGAATGACTAGCGGGGATCATTTTGAGCAGTTCTTC. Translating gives CASSRMTSGDHFEQFF.

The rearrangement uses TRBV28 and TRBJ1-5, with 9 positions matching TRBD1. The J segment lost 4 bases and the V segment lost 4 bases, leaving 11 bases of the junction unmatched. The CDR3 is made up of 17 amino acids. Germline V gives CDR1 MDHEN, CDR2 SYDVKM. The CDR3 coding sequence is TGTGCCAGCAGTTCGTATTACAGGGGGCGTGGGAATCAGCCCCAGCATTTT. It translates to CASSSYYRGRGNQPQHF.

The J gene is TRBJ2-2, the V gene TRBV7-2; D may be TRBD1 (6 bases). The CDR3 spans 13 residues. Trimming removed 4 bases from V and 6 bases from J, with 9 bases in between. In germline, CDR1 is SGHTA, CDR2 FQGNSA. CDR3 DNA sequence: TGTGCCAGCAGCTCCCAGGGGTCCGGGGAGCTGTTTTTT. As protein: CASSSQGSGELFF.

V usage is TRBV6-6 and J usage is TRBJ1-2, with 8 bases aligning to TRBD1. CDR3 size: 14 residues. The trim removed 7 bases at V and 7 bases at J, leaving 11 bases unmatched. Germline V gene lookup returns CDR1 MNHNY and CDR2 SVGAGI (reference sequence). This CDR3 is CASKDRVVDGGYTF. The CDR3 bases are TGTGCCAGCAAGGACAGGGTGGTGGACGGTGGCTACACCTTC.

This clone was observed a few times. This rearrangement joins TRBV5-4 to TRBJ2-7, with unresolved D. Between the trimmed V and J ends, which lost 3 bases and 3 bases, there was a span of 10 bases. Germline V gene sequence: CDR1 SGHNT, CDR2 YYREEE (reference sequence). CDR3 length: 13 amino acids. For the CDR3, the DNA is TGTGCCAGCAGCTCTCCAGACCTCTACGAGCAGTACTTC. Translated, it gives CASSSPDLYEQYF.

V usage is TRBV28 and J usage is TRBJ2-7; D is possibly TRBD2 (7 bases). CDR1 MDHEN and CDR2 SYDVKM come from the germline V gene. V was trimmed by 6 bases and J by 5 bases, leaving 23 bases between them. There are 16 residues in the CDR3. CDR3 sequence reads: CASSSRGRDRRDEQYF. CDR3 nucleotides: TGTGCCAGCAGCTCAAGGGGGAGGGATCGCAGAGACGAGCAGTACTTC.

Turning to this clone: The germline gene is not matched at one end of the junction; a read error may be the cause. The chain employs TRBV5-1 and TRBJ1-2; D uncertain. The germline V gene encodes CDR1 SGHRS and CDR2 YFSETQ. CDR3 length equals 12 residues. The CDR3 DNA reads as TGCGCCAGCAGCTTGGACATCGGCAGGAGGGTCTTC. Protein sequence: CASSLDIGRRVF.